Listed below are T cell receptor beta chains from one sample, sequenced in a study of beta chain features in type 1 diabetes. Sequencing used immunoSEQ multiplex PCR; TCRdb keeps in-frame clones, though not all of them. The sample records about 400,000 clones, around 12% being singletons. The sequencing input was naive CD4+ T cells from blood. Receptors originate from a young man in good health. The CDR3 runs from the conserved cysteine through the conserved F or W. Fields, in order: clone size, D gene, V gene, J gene, CDR3 protein, CDR3 DNA. The D gene is left open where the match is weak. Expanded clones get a size class; other rows say once, few or many, or leave the size out.

clone size: .
D gene: .
V gene: TRBV7-8
J gene: TRBJ2-2
CDR3 protein: CASSLLWNTGELFF
CDR3 DNA: TGTGCCAGCAGCTTACTCTGGAACACCGGGGAGCTGTTTTTT

clone size: few
D gene: TRBD1
V gene: TRBV4-1
J gene: TRBJ1-2
CDR3 protein: CASSHYRGNYGYTF
CDR3 DNA: TGCGCCAGCAGCCATTACAGGGGGAACTATGGCTACACCTTC

clone size: few
D gene: .
V gene: TRBV19
J gene: TRBJ2-7
CDR3 protein: CASSIRLDYYEQYF
CDR3 DNA: TGTGCCAGTAGTATTCGTCTAGACTACTACGAGCAGTACTTC

clone size: few
D gene: .
V gene: TRBV7-9
J gene: TRBJ2-7
CDR3 protein: CASSSFTYEQYF
CDR3 DNA: TGTGCCAGCAGCTCCTTTACCTACGAGCAGTACTTC

clone size: .
D gene: TRBD2
V gene: TRBV18
J gene: TRBJ2-1
CDR3 protein: CASSPPGTSRNEQFF
CDR3 DNA: TGTGCCAGCTCACCACCCGGGACTAGCCGCAATGAGCAGTTCTTC

clone size: few
D gene: .
V gene: TRBV7-9
J gene: TRBJ1-1
CDR3 protein: CASVGQGGITEAFF
CDR3 DNA: TGTGCCAGCGTAGGGCAGGGAGGTATTACTGAAGCTTTCTTT

clone size: .
D gene: TRBD2
V gene: TRBV28
J gene: TRBJ2-7
CDR3 protein: CASSLAGGDSYEQYF
CDR3 DNA: TGTGCCAGCAGTTTAGCGGGGGGAGACTCCTACGAGCAGTACTTC

clone size: .
D gene: TRBD1
V gene: TRBV7-9
J gene: TRBJ2-1
CDR3 protein: CASRQGQGQLVISYNEQFF
CDR3 DNA: TGTGCCAGCAGACAAGGACAGGGCCAATTAGTTATCTCTTACAATGAGCAGTTCTTC

clone size: .
D gene: TRBD2
V gene: TRBV7-2
J gene: TRBJ2-7
CDR3 protein: CASSLGGRVNEQYF
CDR3 DNA: TGTGCCAGCAGCTTGGGAGGGAGGGTGAACGAGCAGTACTTC

clone size: few
D gene: TRBD1
V gene: TRBV7-9
J gene: TRBJ1-1
CDR3 protein: CASSRQGPGTEAFF
CDR3 DNA: TGTGCCAGCAGCAGACAGGGGCCGGGCACTGAAGCTTTCTTT

clone size: .
D gene: TRBD1
V gene: TRBV9
J gene: TRBJ2-1
CDR3 protein: CASSVTGGNEQFF
CDR3 DNA: TGTGCCAGCAGCGTGACAGGGGGCAATGAGCAGTTCTTC

clone size: .
D gene: TRBD1
V gene: TRBV4-3
J gene: TRBJ1-6
CDR3 protein: CASSPLFSQGVSDPLHF
CDR3 DNA: TGCGCCAGCAGCCCCCTTTTCTCACAGGGGGTTTCCGACCCCCTCCACTTT

clone size: .
D gene: .
V gene: TRBV5-1
J gene: TRBJ2-5
CDR3 protein: CATSLGPGSETQYF
CDR3 DNA: TGCGCCACCTCATTAGGGCCAGGGTCGGAGACCCAGTACTTC

clone size: .
D gene: TRBD2
V gene: TRBV4-1
J gene: TRBJ2-6
CDR3 protein: CASSPLVAGTRYSGANVLTF
CDR3 DNA: TGCGCCAGCAGCCCGCTTGTAGCGGGGACCAGATACTCTGGGGCCAACGTCCTGACTTTC

clone size: .
D gene: .
V gene: TRBV9
J gene: TRBJ2-7
CDR3 protein: CASSVEQGGGYEQYF
CDR3 DNA: TGTGCCAGCAGCGTAGAACAGGGGGGGGGCTACGAGCAGTACTTC

clone size: .
D gene: .
V gene: TRBV29-1
J gene: TRBJ1-1
CDR3 protein: CSVGSLNTEAFF
CDR3 DNA: TGCAGCGTGGGCAGTTTGAACACTGAAGCTTTCTTT

clone size: few
D gene: TRBD1
V gene: TRBV29-1
J gene: TRBJ2-1
CDR3 protein: CSVVGGAVYNEQFF
CDR3 DNA: TGCAGCGTTGTAGGGGGCGCAGTATACAATGAGCAGTTCTTC

clone size: .
D gene: TRBD1
V gene: TRBV7-2
J gene: TRBJ1-4
CDR3 protein: CASRPQGYNEKLFF
CDR3 DNA: TGTGCCAGCAGACCACAGGGGTATAATGAAAAACTGTTTTTT

clone size: few
D gene: .
V gene: TRBV4-1
J gene: TRBJ2-4
CDR3 protein: CASSQDQLVAKNIQYF
CDR3 DNA: TGCGCCAGCAGCCAAGATCAACTGGTAGCCAAAAACATTCAGTACTTC

clone size: .
D gene: TRBD1
V gene: TRBV4-2
J gene: TRBJ2-7
CDR3 protein: CASSQVGDSRPPGNYEQYF
CDR3 DNA: TGTGCCAGCAGCCAAGTGGGGGACAGTCGACCCCCTGGCAACTACGAGCAGTACTTC

clone size: few
D gene: .
V gene: TRBV5-6
J gene: TRBJ2-7
CDR3 protein: CASRHGGPFSYEQYF
CDR3 DNA: TGTGCCAGCAGACACGGAGGGCCGTTTAGCTACGAGCAGTACTTC

clone size: .
D gene: .
V gene: TRBV7-3
J gene: TRBJ2-3
CDR3 protein: CASSLNRGFSTDTQYF
CDR3 DNA: TGTGCCAGCAGCTTAAATCGGGGGTTCAGTACAGATACGCAGTATTTT

clone size: .
D gene: .
V gene: TRBV5-4
J gene: TRBJ2-7
CDR3 protein: CASSTRTAGMYEQYF
CDR3 DNA: TGTGCCAGCAGCACAAGGACAGCGGGGATGTACGAGCAGTACTTC

clone size: .
D gene: .
V gene: TRBV25-1
J gene: TRBJ2-7
CDR3 protein: CASSDAQQYEQYF
CDR3 DNA: TGTGCCAGCAGTGATGCACAGCAATACGAGCAGTACTTC

clone size: .
D gene: TRBD1
V gene: TRBV2
J gene: TRBJ1-1
CDR3 protein: CASSLGQGARAFF
CDR3 DNA: TGTGCCAGCAGTCTGGGCCAGGGGGCAAGGGCTTTCTTT

clone size: once
D gene: .
V gene: TRBV6-5
J gene: TRBJ1-5
CDR3 protein: CASSYDGGQPQHF
CDR3 DNA: TGTGCCAGCAGCTACGACGGGGGTCAGCCCCAGCATTTT

clone size: few
D gene: TRBD2
V gene: TRBV30
J gene: TRBJ2-7
CDR3 protein: CAWTSGRAAEQYF
CDR3 DNA: TGTGCCTGGACTAGCGGGAGGGCCGCGGAACAGTACTTC

clone size: few
D gene: TRBD2
V gene: TRBV7-6
J gene: TRBJ2-1
CDR3 protein: CASSVDSGSRYEQFF
CDR3 DNA: TGTGCCAGCAGCGTCGATAGCGGGAGTAGGTATGAGCAGTTCTTC

clone size: .
D gene: .
V gene: TRBV7-3
J gene: TRBJ2-1
CDR3 protein: CASSREVKTEGRFF
CDR3 DNA: TGTGCCAGCAGCCGCGAGGTCAAAACGGAGGGCCGGTTCTTC

clone size: few
D gene: TRBD1
V gene: TRBV5-4
J gene: TRBJ1-3
CDR3 protein: CASSIGGSGNTIYF
CDR3 DNA: TGTGCCAGCAGCATAGGGGGCTCGGGAAACACCATATATTTT

clone size: .
D gene: .
V gene: TRBV7-8
J gene: TRBJ2-3
CDR3 protein: CASSLSGADTQYF
CDR3 DNA: TGTGCCAGCAGCTTATCAGGGGCAGATACGCAGTATTTT

clone size: few
D gene: .
V gene: TRBV7-2
J gene: TRBJ2-2
CDR3 protein: CASSPTYSNTGELFF
CDR3 DNA: TGTGCCAGCAGCCCAACCTACTCGAACACCGGGGAGCTGTTTTTT

clone size: .
D gene: TRBD1
V gene: TRBV30
J gene: TRBJ2-5
CDR3 protein: CAWSKRTGKETQYF
CDR3 DNA: TGTGCCTGGAGTAAACGGACAGGGAAAGAGACCCAGTACTTC

clone size: few
D gene: TRBD1
V gene: TRBV5-4
J gene: TRBJ2-1
CDR3 protein: CASSWDRGNEQFF
CDR3 DNA: TGTGCCAGCAGCTGGGACAGGGGCAATGAGCAGTTCTTC

clone size: .
D gene: TRBD2
V gene: TRBV4-3
J gene: TRBJ2-7
CDR3 protein: CASSQNSGSSYEQYF
CDR3 DNA: TGCGCCAGCAGCCAAAATAGCGGGAGCTCCTACGAGCAGTACTTC

clone size: .
D gene: .
V gene: TRBV19
J gene: TRBJ1-2
CDR3 protein: CASRPGPAPGYGYTF
CDR3 DNA: TGTGCCAGTAGACCCGGCCCCGCTCCAGGCTATGGCTACACCTTC

clone size: few
D gene: .
V gene: TRBV6-5
J gene: TRBJ2-7
CDR3 protein: CASSYSSGTYEQYF
CDR3 DNA: TGTGCCAGCAGTTACTCTAGCGGAACCTACGAGCAGTACTTC

clone size: few
D gene: TRBD2
V gene: TRBV14
J gene: TRBJ2-7
CDR3 protein: CASSQRIWGLAVYEQYF
CDR3 DNA: TGTGCCAGCAGCCAAAGAATATGGGGACTAGCGGTATACGAGCAGTACTTC

clone size: .
D gene: .
V gene: TRBV7-9
J gene: TRBJ1-5
CDR3 protein: CATQGSPSQPQHF
CDR3 DNA: TGTGCCACCCAGGGGAGCCCGAGTCAGCCCCAGCATTTT

clone size: few
D gene: .
V gene: TRBV4-3
J gene: TRBJ2-7
CDR3 protein: CASSQGPTISYEQYF
CDR3 DNA: TGCGCCAGCAGCCAAGGGCCCACGATCTCCTACGAGCAGTACTTC

clone size: .
D gene: TRBD2
V gene: TRBV4-3
J gene: TRBJ2-1
CDR3 protein: CASSQEVRRGGLNEQFF
CDR3 DNA: TGCGCCAGCAGCCAAGAGGTTAGGCGGGGGGGCCTCAATGAGCAGTTCTTC

clone size: .
D gene: TRBD2
V gene: TRBV7-9
J gene: TRBJ2-1
CDR3 protein: CASSLGSGVSYNEQFF
CDR3 DNA: TGTGCCAGCAGCTTAGGCAGCGGGGTCTCCTACAATGAGCAGTTCTTC

clone size: .
D gene: TRBD1
V gene: TRBV30
J gene: TRBJ1-2
CDR3 protein: CAWSPGGDAGYTF
CDR3 DNA: TGTGCCTGGAGTCCAGGGGGCGATGCTGGCTACACCTTC

clone size: few
D gene: .
V gene: TRBV9
J gene: TRBJ2-5
CDR3 protein: CASSVAPGQETQYF
CDR3 DNA: TGTGCCAGCAGCGTAGCGCCGGGACAAGAGACCCAGTACTTC

clone size: .
D gene: .
V gene: TRBV7-3
J gene: TRBJ2-3
CDR3 protein: CASSQGAGRTQYF
CDR3 DNA: TGTGCCAGCAGCCAAGGTGCAGGTCGTACGCAGTATTTT

clone size: .
D gene: TRBD1
V gene: TRBV7-3
J gene: TRBJ1-2
CDR3 protein: CASSRGQGAYGYTF
CDR3 DNA: TGTGCCAGCAGCCGAGGACAGGGGGCCTATGGCTACACCTTC

clone size: .
D gene: .
V gene: TRBV4-2
J gene: TRBJ2-7
CDR3 protein: CASSLASGVGTYEQYF
CDR3 DNA: TGTGCCAGCAGCCTAGCCTCGGGGGTGGGGACCTACGAGCAGTACTTC

clone size: .
D gene: .
V gene: TRBV9
J gene: TRBJ2-7
CDR3 protein: CASSARQDSYEQYF
CDR3 DNA: TGTGCCAGCAGCGCCCGACAGGATTCCTACGAGCAGTACTTC

clone size: .
D gene: TRBD1
V gene: TRBV6-5
J gene: TRBJ2-1
CDR3 protein: CASRRGQGDEQFF
CDR3 DNA: TGTGCCAGCAGGAGAGGACAGGGGGATGAGCAGTTCTTC

clone size: few
D gene: .
V gene: TRBV25-1
J gene: TRBJ2-3
CDR3 protein: CASRPTYDTQYF
CDR3 DNA: TGTGCCAGCAGGCCCACCTATGATACGCAGTATTTT

clone size: .
D gene: .
V gene: TRBV5-6
J gene: TRBJ2-5
CDR3 protein: CASSFASVQETQYF
CDR3 DNA: TGTGCCAGCAGCTTCGCTAGCGTACAAGAGACCCAGTACTTC

clone size: few
D gene: TRBD1
V gene: TRBV7-2
J gene: TRBJ2-6
CDR3 protein: CASRRDRGSSGANVLTF
CDR3 DNA: TGTGCCAGCAGGCGGGACAGGGGGAGCTCTGGGGCCAACGTCCTGACTTTC

clone size: many
D gene: TRBD1
V gene: TRBV4-3
J gene: TRBJ1-1
CDR3 protein: CASTQTTGITEAFF
CDR3 DNA: TGCGCCAGCACCCAGACGACAGGGATCACTGAAGCTTTCTTT

clone size: .
D gene: .
V gene: TRBV11-2
J gene: TRBJ2-1
CDR3 protein: CASSLDLGQGLRNEQFF
CDR3 DNA: TGTGCCAGCAGCTTAGATCTGGGGCAGGGATTGAGGAATGAGCAGTTCTTC

clone size: .
D gene: .
V gene: TRBV5-6
J gene: TRBJ2-7
CDR3 protein: CASSFARLYEQYF
CDR3 DNA: TGTGCCAGCAGCTTCGCCAGACTCTACGAGCAGTACTTC

clone size: few
D gene: .
V gene: TRBV29-1
J gene: TRBJ2-5
CDR3 protein: CSVEGSNLRVETQYF
CDR3 DNA: TGCAGCGTTGAAGGGTCGAACCTGCGAGTTGAGACCCAGTACTTC